A selection of T cell receptor beta chains follows, all from one sample in a study of technical replicates of blood from a handful of donors. Some clones are missing from TCRdb's copy, which holds only in-frame ones; the method was immunoSEQ multiplex PCR. The sample has over 85,000 clones; roughly 93% are singletons. The sample comprised T cells isolated from PBMCs. The receptors here all came from a human donor in good health. The CDR3 runs from the conserved cysteine through the conserved F or W. The order of the fields is V gene, D gene, J gene, CDR3 DNA, CDR3 protein. The D gene is left open where the match is weak.

V: TRBV30; D: TRBD1; J: TRBJ2-7; DNA: TGTGCCTGGAGTATACAGGGGTACTACTACGAGCAGTACTTC; CDR3: CAWSIQGYYYEQYF
V: TRBV4-1; D: TRBD1; J: TRBJ2-7; DNA: TGCGCCAGCAGCCAAGGACAGGGTCTTAATTCCTACGAGCAGTACTTC; CDR3: CASSQGQGLNSYEQYF
V: TRBV7-2; D: TRBD2; J: TRBJ2-2; DNA: TGTGCCAGCAGCTTAGCACTAGCGGGACGATACACCGGGGAGCTGTTTTTT; CDR3: CASSLALAGRYTGELFF
V: TRBV28; D: .; J: TRBJ1-2; DNA: TGTGCCAGCAGTTGGCGGGGGTATGGCTACACCTTC; CDR3: CASSWRGYGYTF
V: TRBV5-1; D: TRBD2; J: TRBJ2-3; DNA: TGCGCCAGCAGCCAGGGACTAGCGGGCCACCCTAGCACAGATACGCAGTATTTT; CDR3: CASSQGLAGHPSTDTQYF
V: TRBV4-2; D: .; J: TRBJ1-4; DNA: TGTGCCAGCAGCCAGGAGGGGACGGAGGGAAAACTGTTTTTT; CDR3: CASSQEGTEGKLFF
V: TRBV5-4; D: TRBD2; J: TRBJ2-3; DNA: TGTGCCAGCAGCCAAGGACTAGCGGGAGTTACAGATACGCAGTATTTT; CDR3: CASSQGLAGVTDTQYF
V: TRBV19; D: .; J: TRBJ1-4; DNA: TGTGCCAGTACATCCGGAGATGAAAAACTGTTTTTT; CDR3: CASTSGDEKLFF
V: TRBV4-1; D: .; J: TRBJ2-5; DNA: TGCGCCAGCAGCCGGAACCCGCCGCCCTTCGGGGAGACCCAGTACTTC; CDR3: CASSRNPPPFGETQYF
V: TRBV6-6; D: .; J: TRBJ1-1; DNA: TGTGCCAGCAGCCGGAGACAGGAAAAGAAAGCTGAAGCTTTCTTT; CDR3: CASSRRQEKKAEAFF
V: TRBV27; D: .; J: TRBJ2-7; DNA: TGTGCCAGCAGTTTCCGACAGGATTCCTACGAGCAGTACTTC; CDR3: CASSFRQDSYEQYF
V: TRBV5-4; D: TRBD1; J: TRBJ2-6; DNA: TGTGCCAGCAGCGAAGCCCACAGGGGGCGGACTGGGGCCAACGTCCTGACTTTC; CDR3: CASSEAHRGRTGANVLTF
V: TRBV7-2; D: TRBD2; J: TRBJ2-1; DNA: TGTGCCAGCAGCCGACCCGGACTAGCGGGGATCAATGAGCAGTTCTTC; CDR3: CASSRPGLAGINEQFF
V: TRBV13; D: TRBD1; J: TRBJ2-1; DNA: TGTGCCAGCAGGACCGCTCCGGGACAGGAGTACAATGAGCAGTTCTTC; CDR3: CASRTAPGQEYNEQFF
V: TRBV7-9; D: TRBD1; J: TRBJ1-4; DNA: TGTGCCAGCAGCTTAGAACAGGGGTCCGAAAAACTGTTTTTT; CDR3: CASSLEQGSEKLFF
V: TRBV7-9; D: TRBD2; J: TRBJ2-1; DNA: TGTGCCAGTCCCACCTTCGGGAGGGAGATTCCCACCTCTAAGCAGTTCTTC; CDR3: CASPTFGREIPTSKQFF